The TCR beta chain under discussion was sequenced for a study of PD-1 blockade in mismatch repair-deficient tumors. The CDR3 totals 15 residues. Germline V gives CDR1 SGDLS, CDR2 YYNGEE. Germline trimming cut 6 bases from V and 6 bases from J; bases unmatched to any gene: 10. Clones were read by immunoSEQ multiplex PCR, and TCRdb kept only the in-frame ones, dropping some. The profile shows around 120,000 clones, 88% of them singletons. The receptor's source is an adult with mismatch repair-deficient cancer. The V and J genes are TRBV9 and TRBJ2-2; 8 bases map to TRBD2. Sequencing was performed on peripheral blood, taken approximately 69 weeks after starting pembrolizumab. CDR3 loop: CASTGGGLGSGELFF. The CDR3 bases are TGTGCCAGCACCGGCGGGGGGTTGGGCTCCGGGGAGCTGTTTTTT.